This TCR beta chain is from a study of shared clonotypes between healthy human individuals. CDR3 length: 15 residues. V lost 2 bases and J lost 4, with 15 bases in between. Germline CDR1 is SGHRS and CDR2 is YFSETQ. Libraries were prepared by immunoSEQ multiplex PCR; TCRdb keeps only in-frame clonotypes and omits some of them. The sample records under 1,900,000 clones, 98% to 99% being singletons. The chain is built from TRBV5-1 and TRBJ2-5, with D perhaps TRBD2 (5 bases). This TCR derives from a man aged 25 to 40 in good health. What was sequenced was naive CD4+ T cells sorted from blood. The subset: CD45RA+ positively selected. The CDR3 bases are TGCGCCAGCAGCTTTAACGGGGATATTCCAGAGACCCAGTACTTC. It translates to CASSFNGDIPETQYF.